This is a list of T cell receptor beta chains from one sample in a study of vaccination effects on CD4 cells after COVID-19. These receptors' targets are unknown. Profiled with immunoSEQ multiplex PCR; TCRdb holds only in-frame clones, not every one. The table records about 24,000 clones, 73% of them present only once. The sample here was CD4+ T cells from PBMCs cultured with SARS-CoV-2 spike peptides, taken after COVID-19 vaccination. The receptors shown here come from a human donor who received a COVID-19 vaccine. Both conserved end residues are part of each CDR3. D genes are given only for firm matches.

V gene,D gene,CDR3 protein
TRBV9,TRBD1,CASSVGPAPKPGQGAFPPYEQYF
TRBV4-2,.,CASSQARVETQYF
TRBV15,.,CATSRVGGSSGNTIYF
TRBV10-3,TRBD1,CAISRGQGGTGELFF
TRBV6-5,.,CASSSWTERATYEQYF
TRBV19,.,CASKGGNNQPQHF
TRBV5-1,.,CASSLTGGGNYGYTF
TRBV6-5,.,CATSAGAVTDTQYF
TRBV6-4,.,CASKRTGNTEAFF
TRBV4-2,.,CASSQDRDGDLRYEQYF
TRBV10-3,.,CAISEGRDTEAFF
TRBV27,TRBD2,CASRSLAGGLYEQYF
TRBV4-1,.,CASSQMAGETQYF
TRBV6-5,.,CASSYSGGDRYEQYF
TRBV13,.,CASSLARKETQYF
TRBV4-1,.,CASSHEARGWLIPGYTF
TRBV27,TRBD1,CASRERGQLYGYTF
TRBV5-4,TRBD1,CASSLQGAGETQYF
TRBV19,TRBD1,CASSIGDRLAYGYTF
TRBV9,TRBD1,CASSVSGQGNSPLHF
TRBV5-1,TRBD2,CASSLAGTSQAGELFF
TRBV19,.,CASSIRGVPYNEQFF
TRBV6-5,TRBD1,CASSIQGARNSPLHF
TRBV2,.,CASSEVGPAAGNTIYF
TRBV5-1,TRBD2,CASSLDGTTSTDTQYF
TRBV18,TRBD1,CASSFTGTGGPEAFF
TRBV5-1,.,CASSFADSTDTQYF
TRBV10-3,.,CAISAGGGETQYF
TRBV7-8,.,CASGGRTEAFF
TRBV7-2,.,CASSFAQGPYEQYF
TRBV3-1/TRBV3-2,TRBD1,CASSQESDRRYYTF
TRBV5-1,TRBD1,CASSQPGQGANEQYF
TRBV19,TRBD2,CASSISLAGGDEQFF
TRBV27,.,CASSLTTGTQETQYF
TRBV20-1,TRBD1,CSARFPGQQHF
TRBV4-1,.,CASSQVLVGEQYF
TRBV5-1,.,CASSRTAGEFISTDTQYF
TRBV5-1,.,CASSSQGSGYEQYF
TRBV6-2/TRBV6-3,.,CASSYAGGIYNSPLHF
TRBV5-4,.,CASSTPTNTGELFF
TRBV27,.,CASTAWGFTEAFF
TRBV11-2,.,CASSFRPTDGNTIYF
TRBV19,.,CGVSEQGNKKLFF
TRBV28,TRBD1,CASSPPDRVREKLFF
TRBV5-1,TRBD1,CASSQGTGVLPLHF